The 3 T cell receptor beta chains reported below all come from one sample, sequenced in a study of blood T cell repertoires in COVID-19. Only in-frame clones appear in the TCRdb table, and some are missing; sequencing was by immunoSEQ multiplex PCR. The repertoire consists of around 150,000 clones, with roughly 86% occurring once and the leading ten covering about 10%. What was sequenced was peripheral blood. These TCRs come from a man aged 50-60 years with active or convalescent COVID-19.

The V call is TRBV5-1, the J call TRBJ1-2, with D hard to call. Germline V CDR1 and CDR2: SGHRS, YFSETQ. Trimming left V 3 bases short and J 2 bases short, with 14 bases between. This CDR3 is 15 amino acids long. CDR3 residues: CASSSDTSGNYGYTF. The DNA of the CDR3 is TGCGCCAGCAGCTCCGATACTAGCGGGAACTATGGCTACACCTTC.

The CDR3 nucleotides read TGTGCCAGCAGCTTAGCCCAAGGACAGGGTCATAATAATGAAAAACTGTTTTTT. Its translation: CASSLAQGQGHNNEKLFF. This chain connects TRBV7-9 to TRBJ1-4; 8 bases agree with TRBD1. J was trimmed by 4 bases and V by 0 bases; bases with no gene match: 10. The CDR3 has 18 amino acids. Germline CDR1 and CDR2: SEHNR and FQNEAQ (reference sequence).

J is TRBJ1-2 and V is TRBV5-4, with a weak D call TRBD1 (6 bases). From germline, CDR1 is SGHNT and CDR2 YYREEE (reference sequence). This CDR3 has 15 amino acids. Trimming left V 4 bases short and J 4 bases short, with 17 bases between. In DNA, the CDR3 is TGTGCCAGCAGCGCTGCAGGGGAACCTACCTATGGCTACACCTTC. Translated, it gives CASSAAGEPTYGYTF.